One sample yielded the 27 T cell receptor beta chains listed below, sequenced in a study of CD8 T cells in ankylosing spondylitis. Study results and limitations: Ankylosing spondylitis blood appeared to be characterized by a TCR beta motif of several highly homologous variants.

These receptors have no known antigen. MiXCR, run by TCRdb on the 5' RACE reads, gives a single entry per CDR3 protein. The sample contains around 540,000 distinct CDR3 sequences, roughly 12% of which appear only once. Sequencing was carried out using blood, either unsorted or a sorted T cell fraction (not recorded which). These receptors were obtained from a male donor with ankylosing spondylitis.

This rearrangement joins TRBV27 to TRBJ2-7; no clear D gene. Looked up from germline, CDR1 is MNHEY and CDR2 is SMNVEV (reference sequence). The V gene lost 6 bases and the J gene lost 2 bases, with 5 bases spanning the gap. The CDR3 spans 11 residues. CDR3: CASRGAYEQYV. DNA of the CDR3: TGTGCCAGCAGGGGCGCCTACGAGCAGTACGTC.

The rearrangement joins TRBV12-3 or TRBV12-4 to TRBJ2-7; no clear D. V was pared by 5 bases and J by 2 bases, with 4 bases between. The CDR3 runs to 11 residues. In DNA form, the CDR3 reads TGTGCCAGCAGTGGGACCTACGAGCAGTACGTC. The encoded protein is CASSGTYEQYV.

This sequence joins TRBV2 and TRBJ2-7; possibly TRBD1 for D (5 bases). The germline gives CDR1 SNHLY, CDR2 FYNNEI. V was trimmed by 6 bases and J by 3 bases, leaving 9 bases between them. The length of the CDR3 is 12 residues. The CDR3 protein is CASSYQGYEQYF. The DNA for the CDR3 is TGTGCCAGCAGCTACCAGGGCTACGAGCAGTACTTC. The entire variable domain, with the rest obtained from reference TRBV2 and TRBJ2-7, is as follows: EPEVTQTPSHQVTQMGQEVILRCVPISNHLYFYWYRQILGQKVEFLVSFYNNEISEKSEIFDDQFSVERPDGSNFTLKIRSTKLEDSAMYFCASSYQGYEQYFGPGTRLTVT.

This clonotype was seen at least ten times. The V gene is TRBV5-1, the J gene TRBJ1-2, with D uncertain. Germline V gene lookup returns CDR1 SGHRS and CDR2 YFSETQ. The CDR3 is 12 residues long. V was clipped by 0 bases and J by 4 bases, with 4 bases between them. The chain's CDR3 is CASSLDAYGYTF. DNA for the CDR3: TGCGCCAGCAGCTTGGATGCCTATGGCTACACCTTC.

V and J are TRBV20-1 and TRBJ1-6; the match to TRBD1 covers 9 bases. The CDR3 loop spans 14 amino acids. V was clipped by 4 bases and J by 10 bases; unmatched bases: 8. In germline, CDR1 is DFQATT, CDR2 SNEGSKA (reference sequence). CDR3 DNA: TGCAGTGCTACTGCACAGGGGGCTAACTCACCCCTCCACTTT. This sequence encodes CSATAQGANSPLHF.

This rearrangement joins TRBV20-1 to TRBJ1-1, with a weak D call TRBD1 (6 bases). V dropped 5 bases and J dropped 4 bases, with 14 bases sitting between them. Germline V gives CDR1 DFQATT, CDR2 SNEGSKA (reference sequence). CDR3 length: 13 amino acids. The CDR3 region is CSAPSGELTEAFF. For the CDR3, the DNA is TGCAGTGCTCCCTCAGGGGAACTCACTGAAGCTTTCTTT.

The chain uses TRBV7-8 and TRBJ2-7, with 9 nucleotides matching TRBD2. This CDR3 region has 15 residues. Looked up from germline, CDR1 is SGHVS and CDR2 is FQNEAQ. Trimming removed 4 bases from V and 2 bases from J; junction bases left unmatched: 6. The CDR3 protein is CASSSTSGLPYEQYF. The CDR3 nucleotides are TGTGCCAGCAGCTCAACTAGCGGGCTGCCCTACGAGCAGTACTTC.

This clonotype was recorded many times. The chain carries TRBV15 and TRBJ2-7, with TRBD2 identical over 12 bases. The CDR3 covers 16 residues. CDR1 is LNHNV and CDR2 is YYDKDF in the germline V gene (reference sequence). With V trimmed by 0 bases and J by 7 bases, 7 bases remained unmatched. The CDR3 loop is CATSRDGGLAGWEQYF. Written as DNA, the CDR3 is TGTGCCACCAGCAGAGATGGGGGACTAGCGGGTTGGGAGCAGTACTTC.

This clonotype showed up just a few times. The chain combines TRBV20-1 with TRBJ2-7; possibly TRBD1 for D (6 bases). Germline CDR1 DFQATT, CDR2 SNEGSKA (reference sequence). This CDR3 has 12 amino acids. Trimming left V 6 bases short and J 5 bases short, with 14 bases between. For the CDR3, the DNA is TGCAGTGCCCAGACAGGTTTTGACGAGCAGTACTTC. It yields the protein CSAQTGFDEQYF.

This clonotype was counted a few times. This sequence joins TRBV7-2 and TRBJ2-3; 10 positions agree with TRBD1. The germline CDR1 and CDR2 sequences are SGHTA and FQGNSA. Trimming at V came to 1 base and at J to 1 base, leaving 5 bases not matched to a gene. This CDR3 contains 17 residues. The CDR3 nucleotides are TGTGCCAGCAGCTTAGTATGGGGACAGGGGCGCACAGATACGCAGTATTTT. It specifies CASSLVWGQGRTDTQYF. Full variable domain (outside the CDR3, taken from reference TRBV7-2 and TRBJ2-3): GAGVSQSPSNKVTEKGKDVELRCDPISGHTALYWYRQSLGQGLEFLIYFQGNSAPDKSGLPSDRFSAERTGGSVSTLTIQRTQQEDSAVYLCASSLVWGQGRTDTQYFGPGTRLTVL.

This clonotype has more than one count but fewer than ten. The chain joins TRBV6-1 to TRBJ1-4, with D tentatively TRBD1 (5 bases). This CDR3 spans 14 amino acids. Germline assignment: CDR1 MNHNS and CDR2 SASEGT. Trimming pared 7 bases from V and 8 bases from J, leaving 17 bases between. CDR3 DNA sequence: TGTGCCAGCACCCGGGGCAGGGCGACGGAAAAACTGTTTTTT. It codes for CASTRGRATEKLFF.

This clonotype has only a few counts. The chain joins TRBV15 to TRBJ1-4; D is unresolved. The V end was cut by 2 bases, the J end by 0 bases, with 13 bases between. The CDR3 consists of 17 residues. The V gene's germline CDR1 is LNHNV and CDR2 YYDKDF (reference sequence). CDR3 amino acids: CATSRSPKGPTNEKLFF. As DNA, the CDR3 is TGTGCCACCAGCAGATCCCCTAAAGGGCCAACTAATGAAAAACTGTTTTTT.

In this sample, this clonotype turned up a few times. The chain is built from TRBV30 and TRBJ2-6; D not certain. Germline values: CDR1 GTSNPN, CDR2 SVGIG (reference sequence). V was clipped by 3 bases and J by 0 bases, with 9 bases between them. CDR3 length equals 15 residues. The CDR3 coding sequence is TGTGCCTGGAGCTTAATGAGCTCTGGGGCCAACGTCCTGACTTTC. Translated, it gives CAWSLMSSGANVLTF.

This clonotype has more than one count but fewer than ten. The chain uses TRBV20-1 and TRBJ1-3; D is ambiguous. Trimming left V 3 bases short and J 8 bases short, with 14 bases between. The CDR3 is 13 residues long. The germline V gene encodes CDR1 DFQATT and CDR2 SNEGSKA (reference sequence). In nucleotides, the CDR3 is TGCAGTGCTAGGGAAATCCATAGGGACACCATATATTTT. The encoded protein is CSAREIHRDTIYF.

This clonotype was recorded many times. The rearrangement links TRBV11-2 to TRBJ2-1, with a possible D match to TRBD2 (6 bases). The CDR3 loop spans 17 amino acids. Germline V gene lookup returns CDR1 SGHAT and CDR2 FQNNGV. Trimming shortened V by 1 base and J by 10 bases, and 23 bases separated the two germline ends. The CDR3 protein is CASSLVSIGGKHKEQFF. CDR3 DNA: TGTGCCAGCAGCTTAGTGTCTATAGGCGGGAAACATAAGGAGCAGTTCTTC.

This clonotype was seen ten or more times. The chain uses TRBV24-1 and TRBJ1-5; 7 positions match TRBD1. Germline values: CDR1 KGHDR, CDR2 SFDVKD. The V and J ends lost 4 bases and 0 bases, in that order; junction bases with no gene match: 2. This CDR3 has 15 amino acids. The CDR3 DNA sequence: TGTGCCACCAGTGACCCAGGGGGTAGCAATCAGCCCCAGCATTTT. This codes for CATSDPGGSNQPQHF.

This clonotype occurred a few times. This chain uses TRBV10-3 with TRBJ2-5, with 13 bases lining up with TRBD2. This CDR3 region has 16 residues. Looked up from germline, CDR1 is ENHRY and CDR2 is SYGVKD. V shed 5 bases and J 5 bases; nucleotides not matched to a gene: 8. Written as DNA, the CDR3 is TGTGCCATCAGTCGGACTAGCGGGAGCGGGGCGGAGACCCAGTACTTC. This gives the protein CAISRTSGSGAETQYF.

This chain joins TRBV27 and TRBJ1-5, with TRBD1 matching over 10 bases. In germline, CDR1 is MNHEY, CDR2 SMNVEV (reference sequence). With 0 bases clipped from V and 5 bases from J, the junction kept 1 base outside the gene matches. This CDR3 has 15 residues. Here the CDR3 reads CASSLSGQGYQPQHF. For the CDR3, the DNA is TGTGCCAGCAGTTTATCGGGACAGGGGTATCAGCCCCAGCATTTT.

The chain combines TRBV6-1 with TRBJ1-5; D gene uncertain. The CDR3 consists of 12 residues. Germline values: CDR1 MNHNS, CDR2 SASEGT. The V end was cut by 8 bases, the J end by 2 bases, with 7 bases between. The CDR3 nucleotides are TGTGCCAGCCGTTGGGGCAATCAGCCCCAGCATTTT. It is translated as CASRWGNQPQHF.

This clonotype was counted many times. The gene calls are TRBV18 and TRBJ1-1; D is unclear. CDR1 is KGHSH, CDR2 LQKENI, per germline. The CDR3 loop spans 15 amino acids. Trimming pared 3 bases from V and 1 base from J, leaving 12 bases between. CDR3 nucleotides: TGTGCCAGCTCACCCTTTGCAGGACCGAACACTGAAGCTTTCTTT. Encoded protein: CASSPFAGPNTEAFF.

The chain couples TRBV30 to TRBJ2-1, with 9 bases matching TRBD2. CDR3 length: 16 amino acids. Germline trimming cut 4 bases from V and 0 bases from J; bases unmatched to any gene: 7. CDR1 and CDR2 from the germline V gene are GTSNPN and SVGIG (reference sequence). For the CDR3, the DNA is TGTGCCTGGAAAACACTAGCGGGCCGCTCCTACAATGAGCAGTTCTTC. Amino acids: CAWKTLAGRSYNEQFF.

The genes are TRBV10-3 and TRBJ2-4; perhaps TRBD2 as D (7 bases). The CDR3 covers 16 residues. Between the trimmed V and J ends, which lost 3 bases and 7 bases, there was a span of 19 bases. Germline V gene sequence: CDR1 ENHRY, CDR2 SYGVKD. CDR3 protein: CAISDTGGRGENIQYF. The CDR3 coding sequence is TGTGCCATCAGTGACACGGGGGGCAGGGGCGAGAACATTCAGTACTTC.

This clonotype was observed a few times. J is TRBJ1-2 and V is TRBV20-1; no reliable D call. V was trimmed by 3 bases and J by 4 bases, leaving 9 bases between them. CDR1 is DFQATT and CDR2 is SNEGSKA in the germline V gene (reference sequence). The CDR3 contains 12 residues. Written as DNA, the CDR3 is TGCAGTGCTAGCGGCGGCATCTATGGCTACACCTTC. This encodes CSASGGIYGYTF.

J is TRBJ1-5 and V is TRBV6-1, with TRBD1 as a possible D gene (5 bases). Germline CDR1 is MNHNS and CDR2 is SASEGT. Trimming removed 7 bases at V and 7 bases at J, with 17 bases between. The CDR3 spans 14 residues. This CDR3 is CASTAGAVRQPQHF. CDR3 sequence (DNA): TGTGCCAGCACCGCTGGGGCAGTGCGGCAGCCCCAGCATTTT.

V is TRBV20-1 and J is TRBJ2-3; TRBD2 agrees at 10 bases. Germline V gene sequence: CDR1 DFQATT, CDR2 SNEGSKA (reference sequence). CDR3 length: 14 amino acids. The J segment lost 3 bases and the V segment lost 3 bases, leaving 3 bases of the junction unmatched. The CDR3 loop is CSASKREGTDTQYF. Written as DNA, the CDR3 is TGCAGTGCTAGTAAGCGGGAGGGAACAGATACGCAGTATTTT.

The sample holds a few counts of this clonotype. This chain connects TRBV6-5 to TRBJ2-1; weak D call: TRBD2 (5 bases). V lost 0 bases, J lost 14 bases, and 14 bases lay in between. The germline gives CDR1 MNHEY, CDR2 SVGAGI. This CDR3 is built from 13 residues. The CDR3 is CASSYSRGSLEFF. The CDR3 DNA follows: TGTGCCAGCAGTTACTCCCGGGGATCCTTGGAGTTCTTC.

The chain uses TRBV27 and TRBJ1-5; D is uncertain. Trimming stripped 6 bases from V and 0 bases from J, with 15 bases between. CDR1 and CDR2 from the germline V gene are MNHEY and SMNVEV (reference sequence). This CDR3 is built from 16 residues. CDR3 sequence (DNA): TGTGCCAGCAGCCCGGGATTTCGGGCTAGCAATCAGCCCCAGCATTTT. As protein: CASSPGFRASNQPQHF.